What follows are 28 T cell receptor beta chains derived from one specimen sequenced in a study of T cells in Graves' hyperthyroidism and ophthalmopathy. The CDR3 regions of TCR beta were amplified from RNA transcripts. In the first-round RT-PCR of the TCR CDR3, the HTBI primer set was used. TCRdb processed the multiplex PCR reads anew with MiXCR; each CDR3 protein has one entry. The data hold 300,000 or so distinct CDR3 sequences, with approximately 22% observed a single time. The specimen was blood. All receptors derive from a woman in her forties or fifties with Graves' hyperthyroidism.

This clonotype was found many times. The CDR3 region has the DNA TGTGCCAGCAGTGGGGACAACATAGGCACTGAAGCTTTCTTT. It is translated as CASSGDNIGTEAFF. The chain recombines TRBV27 with TRBJ1-1; D perhaps matches TRBD1 (6 bases). The V end lost 5 bases, the J end lost 4 bases, and 14 bases lay between the germline ends. The germline V gene has CDR1 MNHEY and CDR2 SMNVEV (reference sequence). The CDR3 has 14 amino acids.

In this sample, this clonotype turned up many times. The CDR3 DNA reads as TGTGCCAGCAGCCCGTCCCCAGATACGCAGTATTTT. Amino acid sequence: CASSPSPDTQYF. This chain links TRBV7-6 with TRBJ2-3; D is uncertain. V was cut by 5 bases and J by 4 bases, with 7 bases left in between. This CDR3 is 12 amino acids long. Per the germline V gene, CDR1 is SGHVS and CDR2 is FNYEAQ.

This chain joins TRBV6-1 and TRBJ2-1; no firm D call. Germline-derived CDR1 and CDR2 are MNHNS and SASEGT. The germline V and J ends were trimmed by 0 bases and 7 bases, with 7 bases remaining between them. The CDR3 covers 13 residues. CDR3 sequence: CASSEAFLNEQFF. CDR3 sequence (DNA): TGTGCCAGCAGTGAAGCGTTTTTGAATGAGCAGTTCTTC.

This clonotype was seen repeatedly, ten times or more. This sequence joins TRBV7-8 and TRBJ2-1; D is perhaps TRBD1 or TRBD2 (5 bases each). V lost 7 bases to trimming and J lost 7 bases, with 20 bases between them. The length of the CDR3 is 15 residues. Germline V gene data show CDR1 as SGHVS and CDR2 as FQNEAQ. The CDR3 DNA is TGTGCCAGCATCGCGCGTCGTGGGGGTGATAATGAGCAGTTCTTC. This translates into CASIARRGGDNEQFF.

This clonotype appeared many times. This chain joins TRBV14 and TRBJ1-1, with 10 bases aligning to TRBD1. Trimming cost V 3 bases and J 5 bases; bases outside gene matches: 6. The CDR3 loop spans 15 amino acids. The germline CDR1 and CDR2 sequences are SGHDN and FVKESK. CDR3 sequence (DNA): TGTGCCAGCAGCCACCGGACAGGGGGAGGAACTGAAGCTTTCTTT. Translating it yields CASSHRTGGGTEAFF.

This clonotype has ten or more counts. The V and J genes are TRBV11-3 and TRBJ2-4; D is possibly TRBD2 (6 bases). The CDR3 sequence is 16 residues long. Trimming removed 5 bases at V and 2 bases at J, with 16 bases between. Per the germline V gene, CDR1 is SGHNT and CDR2 is YENEEA. The DNA for the CDR3 is TGTGCCAGCAGCACGAGAGGAGGGAGGCCCAAAAACATTCAGTACTTC. Protein: CASSTRGGRPKNIQYF. Using reference TRBV11-3 and TRBJ2-4 for the parts outside the CDR3, the full variable domain is EAGVVQSPRYKIIEKKQPVAFWCNPISGHNTLYWYLQNLGQGPELLIRYENEEAVDDSQLPKDRFSAERLKGVDSTLKIQPAELGDSAVYLCASSTRGGRPKNIQYFGAGTRLSVL.

With regard to this clonotype: One end of the junction is discordant with germline, which a read error may explain. This chain connects TRBV6-9 to TRBJ2-7; D is possibly TRBD2 (6 bases). Looked up from germline, CDR1 is MNHGY and CDR2 is SVAAGI. The CDR3 length is 13 residues. CDR3 protein: CASSAGTFSEQYF. Written as DNA, the CDR3 is TGCGCCAGCAGTGCGGGGACTTTCTCCGAGCAGTACTTC.

This clonotype came up a few times. The rearrangement joins TRBV12-3 or TRBV12-4 to TRBJ1-1; no firm D call. V was cut by 2 bases and J by 7 bases, with 11 bases left in between. This CDR3 is built from 13 residues. The CDR3 DNA sequence: TGTGCCAGCAGTTTAAGGGCCGGGGATGAAGCTTTCTTT. Encoded protein: CASSLRAGDEAFF.

The chain joins TRBV5-5 to TRBJ1-2; 7 bases fit TRBD1. The CDR3 spans 14 residues. Unmatched junction bases numbered 10, after V lost 4 bases and J lost 7 bases. Germline V gene lookup returns CDR1 SGHKS and CDR2 YYEKEE (reference sequence). The CDR3 region has the DNA TGTGCCAGCAGCCCAGGACAGGCCCGGGGTGGCTACACCTTC. Translation gives CASSPGQARGGYTF.

The chain combines TRBV12-3 or TRBV12-4 with TRBJ2-2; 7 bases fit TRBD1. With V trimmed by 8 bases and J by 4 bases, 10 bases remained unmatched. This CDR3 has 15 amino acids. The CDR3: CASGLVTGITGELFF. CDR3 DNA: TGTGCCAGCGGCCTTGTGACAGGGATCACCGGGGAGCTGTTTTTT.

The chain couples TRBV11-1 to TRBJ2-2; no clear D gene. The CDR3 totals 11 residues. Germline CDR1 SGHAT, CDR2 FQDESV (reference sequence). Trimming cost V 8 bases and J 5 bases, with 6 bases left between them. This chain's CDR3 is CASHKTGELFF. The CDR3 coding sequence is TGTGCCAGCCACAAGACCGGGGAGCTGTTTTTT.

This clonotype was observed at least ten times. V usage is TRBV28 and J usage is TRBJ2-7; possible D gene TRBD2, 6 bases. In germline, CDR1 is MDHEN, CDR2 SYDVKM. V was pared by 8 bases and J by 3 bases, with 14 bases between. This CDR3 is 13 amino acids long. The CDR3 DNA sequence: TGTGCCAGCGGCGAGGGAGGAAACTACGAGCAGTACTTC. Translation: CASGEGGNYEQYF.

This clonotype was picked up many times. V usage is TRBV30 and J usage is TRBJ2-2; TRBD2 matches 13 bases. The CDR3 has 15 amino acids. V lost 1 base and J lost 7; bases outside the gene matches: 3. Germline CDR1 reads GTSNPN; CDR2 reads SVGIG (reference sequence). CDR3 DNA: TGTGCCTGGAGTGGGGGACTAGCGGGATTCGGGGAGCTGTTTTTT. This codes for CAWSGGLAGFGELFF.

In nucleotides, the CDR3 is TGTGCCAGCAGCTTTGGCAGTAACACTGAAGCTTTCTTT. Its translation is CASSFGSNTEAFF. The V call is TRBV11-2, the J call TRBJ1-1, with D unresolved. The germline V gene has CDR1 SGHAT and CDR2 FQNNGV. With 3 bases removed from V and 2 bases from J, the gap between germline ends came to 7 bases. The CDR3 is 13 amino acids. The full variable domain, in which reference TRBV11-2 and TRBJ1-1 provide the parts outside the CDR3, is EAGVAQSPRYKIIEKRQSVAFWCNPISGHATLYWYQQILGQGPKLLIQFQNNGVVDDSQLPKDRFSAERLKGVDSTLKIQPAKLEDSAVYLCASSFGSNTEAFFGQGTRLTVV.

This clonotype was observed many times. The J gene is TRBJ2-5, the V gene TRBV4-1, with D unclear. V was cut by 0 bases and J by 7 bases, with 15 bases left in between. This CDR3 has 15 amino acids. Germline V gene data show CDR1 as MGHRA and CDR2 as YSYEKL. CDR3 bases: TGCGCCAGCAGCCAAGATATCACAGTTTATTGGACCCAGTACTTC. Translated: CASSQDITVYWTQYF.

This clonotype was observed at least ten times. V usage is TRBV29-1 and J usage is TRBJ1-2; the match to TRBD1 covers 9 bases. The V gene end was trimmed by 6 bases and the J gene end by 4 bases; junction bases not matched to a gene: 9. The CDR3 is made up of 14 amino acids. The germline CDR1 and CDR2 sequences are SQVTM and ANQGSEA. The CDR3 loop reads CSVASGTGFYGYTF. In DNA form, the CDR3 reads TGCAGCGTCGCATCCGGGACAGGGTTCTATGGCTACACCTTC.

This clonotype was recorded many times. The CDR3: CASTKRTERKAFF. In nucleotides, the CDR3 is TGTGCCAGCACCAAGCGGACAGAGAGGAAGGCTTTCTTT. The chain employs TRBV5-5 and TRBJ1-1, with D maybe TRBD1 (6 bases). The CDR3 contains 13 residues. Germline-derived CDR1 and CDR2 are SGHKS and YYEKEE (reference sequence). Trimming stripped 6 bases from V and 11 bases from J, with 20 bases between.

The chain carries TRBV2 and TRBJ2-7; perhaps TRBD2 as D (6 bases). The CDR3 has 18 amino acids. Germline V lookup: CDR1 SNHLY, CDR2 FYNNEI. The V gene lost 6 bases and the J gene lost 2 bases, with 26 bases spanning the gap. CDR3 sequence: CASSLELAGSRPTYEQYF. CDR3 nucleotide sequence: TGTGCCAGCAGCTTAGAGTTGGCCGGGAGTAGGCCCACCTACGAGCAGTACTTC.

Note on this clonotype: A much larger clone differs from this one at a single base, so this may be a read error. The V call is TRBV6-2 or TRBV6-3, the J call TRBJ1-5, with 8 bases that match TRBD1. Germline V gene data show CDR1 as MNHEY and CDR2 as SVGEGT. The CDR3 consists of 14 residues. Trimming removed 6 bases from V and 3 bases from J; junction bases left unmatched: 4. The CDR3 loop reads CASRGQGYNQPQHF. The CDR3 DNA reads as TGTGCCAGCAGAGGACAGGGTTACAATCAGCCCCAGCATTTT.

This clonotype was seen ten or more times. CDR3 in amino acids: CASSLGSGTYNEQFF. In DNA form, the CDR3 reads TGTGCCAGCAGCTTAGGGAGCGGGACCTACAATGAGCAGTTCTTC. V usage is TRBV7-9 and J usage is TRBJ2-1; 7 nucleotides match TRBD2. The trim removed 1 base at V and 2 bases at J, leaving 2 bases unmatched. The CDR3 loop spans 15 amino acids. From germline, CDR1 is SEHNR and CDR2 FQNEAQ (reference sequence).

This clonotype was counted only a few times. The CDR3 loop is CASSGAGLSQETQYF. CDR3 bases: TGTGCCAGCAGCGGGGCAGGGCTGAGCCAAGAGACCCAGTACTTC. The chain combines TRBV6-1 with TRBJ2-5; tentatively, D is TRBD1 or TRBD2 (5 bases each). Germline assignment: CDR1 MNHNS and CDR2 SASEGT. The CDR3 runs to 15 residues. Trimming shortened V by 6 bases and J by 1 base, and 15 bases separated the two germline ends.

This clonotype was recorded many times. The chain is built from TRBV5-1 and TRBJ2-7, with 7 bases aligning to TRBD1. Per the germline V gene, CDR1 is SGHRS and CDR2 is YFSETQ. V dropped 6 bases and J dropped 9; count of bases not matched to a gene: 15. The CDR3 totals 14 residues. CDR3 loop: CASKPGTALGVQYF. DNA for the CDR3: TGCGCCAGCAAACCCGGGACAGCATTGGGGGTGCAGTACTTC. Supplemented by reference TRBV5-1 and TRBJ2-7, the full variable domain reads KAGVTQTPRYLIKTRGQQVTLSCSPISGHRSVSWYQQTPGQGLQFLFEYFSETQRNKGNFPGRFSGRQFSNSRSEMNVSTLELGDSALYLCASKPGTALGVQYFGPGTRLTVT.

This clonotype was counted ten times or more. This rearrangement joins TRBV3-1 to TRBJ1-1, with a weak D call TRBD1 (5 bases). Trimming shortened V by 4 bases and J by 0 bases, and 12 bases separated the two germline ends. The CDR3 runs 15 residues. The V gene's germline CDR1 is LGHDT and CDR2 YNNKEL (reference sequence). CDR3 sequence: CASSPTGTVNTEAFF. DNA for the CDR3: TGTGCCAGCAGCCCGACCGGGACGGTGAACACTGAAGCTTTCTTT.

This clonotype was seen ten or more times. This chain connects TRBV9 to TRBJ2-2; the D is unclear. The germline gives CDR1 SGDLS, CDR2 YYNGEE. The CDR3 runs to 12 residues. V lost 4 bases to trimming and J lost 4 bases, with 5 bases between them. CDR3 sequence reads: CASSRVTGELFF. As DNA, the CDR3 is TGTGCCAGCAGCCGAGTCACCGGGGAGCTGTTTTTT.

This clonotype was recorded a few times. The chain combines TRBV28 with TRBJ2-1; tentatively, D is TRBD1 or TRBD2 (5 bases each). The CDR3 has 14 residues. Germline V lookup: CDR1 MDHEN, CDR2 SYDVKM. The V gene lost 2 bases and the J gene lost 5 bases, with 10 bases spanning the gap. The CDR3 DNA sequence: TGTGCCAGCAGTTTACCGGGACCCAACAATGAGCAGTTCTTC. This codes for CASSLPGPNNEQFF. Full variable domain (rest looked up from reference TRBV28 and TRBJ2-1): DVKVTQSSRYLVKRTGEKVFLECVQDMDHENMFWYRQDPGLGLRLIYFSYDVKMKEKGDIPEGYSVSREKKERFSLILESASTNQTSMYLCASSLPGPNNEQFFGPGTRLTVL.

The chain has TRBV6-1 and TRBJ2-5; 13 nucleotides agree with TRBD2. Losses at the gene ends were 7 bases for V and 5 bases for J; bases not matched to a gene: 4. This CDR3 is 14 amino acids long. The germline gives CDR1 MNHNS, CDR2 SASEGT. The CDR3 nucleotides read TGTGCCAGCATGACTAGCGGGAGGTCTGAGACCCAGTACTTC. Protein sequence: CASMTSGRSETQYF.

At least ten counts were recorded for this clonotype. The V gene is TRBV27, the J gene TRBJ2-3; D ambiguous. The V gene's germline CDR1 is MNHEY and CDR2 SMNVEV (reference sequence). The CDR3 sequence is 13 residues long. The V end was cut by 4 bases, the J end by 1 base, with 6 bases between. The CDR3 bases are TGTGCCAGCAGTTATAGTCGCACAGATACGCAGTATTTT. Translating gives CASSYSRTDTQYF.

A single count supports this clonotype. The gene calls are TRBV28 and TRBJ2-1; 13 positions agree with TRBD2. The CDR3 length is 14 residues. V lost 3 bases, J lost 9 bases, and 2 bases stayed unmatched. Germline loops: CDR1 MDHEN, CDR2 SYDVKM. In nucleotides, the CDR3 is TGTGCCAGCAGTTTCACTAGCGGGGGGGGTGAGCAGTTCTTC. Translating gives CASSFTSGGGEQFF.